This T cell receptor (beta chain) originates from a study of human T cells and chemical hapten exposure. Background on the study: TCR yields per sample varied, mainly owing to small pooled library volume differences. Whole-study findings and limits: The number of TCRs above 1 in 1000 frequency did not change after DPC sensitization.

Before extraction, the whole blood was not fractionated, and total RNA was taken from it. Germline CDR1 and CDR2: SGHRS and YFSETQ. Germline trimming cut 4 bases from V and 3 bases from J; bases unmatched to any gene: 2. CDR3 length: 13 residues. What the library attached to individual cDNA molecules were unique molecular identifiers. TCRdb ran MiXCR on the 5' RACE reads and lists one entry per CDR3 protein. The repertoire includes 110,000 or so distinct CDR3 sequences, approximately 19% of them detected once, and roughly 2.8% sits in the top ten. A note on this clonotype: Its antigen is not known.

V gene TRBV5-1 combines with J gene TRBJ2-5; 8 bases line up with TRBD1. The sequence derives from a human donor in good health. For the CDR3, the DNA is TGCGCCAGCAGCCCGGACAGGGAAGAGACCCAGTACTTC. It encodes CASSPDREETQYF.